This entry lists 26 T cell receptor beta chains sequenced from one sample in a study of T cells in Graves' hyperthyroidism and ophthalmopathy. RNA transcripts gave rise to amplified TCR beta CDR3 regions. TCR CDR3 underwent first-round RT-PCR with the HTBI primer set. TCRdb called the multiplex PCR reads again in MiXCR, with one record for every CDR3 protein. The sample contains 350,000 to 400,000 distinct CDR3 sequences, 18% of which appear only once. Sequenced: blood. All receptors come from a man aged 18 to 29 with Graves' ophthalmopathy.

There are many counts of this clonotype. The rearrangement links TRBV6-1 to TRBJ1-1; 9 bases are shared with TRBD1. This CDR3 contains 15 residues. Looked up from germline, CDR1 is MNHNS and CDR2 is SASEGT. The J segment lost 5 bases and the V segment lost 10 bases, leaving 14 bases of the junction unmatched. The CDR3 DNA reads as TGTGCCACCAGGCGCGCTAACAGGGGGCATACTGAAGCTTTCTTT. Amino acid sequence: CATRRANRGHTEAFF.

This clonotype was seen repeatedly, ten times or more. The chain employs TRBV7-9 and TRBJ2-7, with TRBD1 matching 7 bases. V was pared by 5 bases and J by 6 bases, with 7 bases of the junction left unmatched. From germline, CDR1 is SEHNR and CDR2 FQNEAQ (reference sequence). The CDR3 is 13 residues long. This CDR3 is CASSAPTGSEQYF. CDR3 bases: TGTGCCAGCAGCGCCCCGACAGGGTCCGAGCAGTACTTC.

The gene calls are TRBV19 and TRBJ2-1, with 15 bases aligning to TRBD2. Looked up from germline, CDR1 is LNHDA and CDR2 is SQIVND (reference sequence). Trimming at V came to 5 bases and at J to 2 bases, leaving 10 bases not matched to a gene. The CDR3 runs 19 residues. DNA for the CDR3: TGTGCCAGTAGTCGGGGAGGGGGACTAGCGGGGGGAACCTACAATGAGCAGTTCTTC. Encoded protein: CASSRGGGLAGGTYNEQFF.

V and J are TRBV12-3 or TRBV12-4 and TRBJ1-2; 7 bases line up with TRBD1. The V segment lost 5 bases and the J segment 4 bases; nucleotides outside the gene matches: 13. The CDR3 length is 16 residues. The CDR3 is CASSPRQGGGSYGYTF. CDR3 nucleotides: TGTGCCAGCAGTCCTAGACAGGGCGGGGGCTCCTATGGCTACACCTTC.

This clonotype was recorded many times. J is TRBJ2-7 and V is TRBV13; no clear D gene. The CDR3 is made up of 14 amino acids. V was cut by 5 bases and J by 3 bases, with 14 bases left in between. Germline V gene data show CDR1 as PRHDT and CDR2 as FYEKMQ (reference sequence). In nucleotides, the CDR3 is TGTGCCAGCAGCCCTAATAGAGGCGGCTACGAGCAGTACTTC. Translating gives CASSPNRGGYEQYF.

This clonotype occurred many times. V is TRBV28 and J is TRBJ2-1, with D unresolved. The CDR3 has 11 residues. The germline CDR1 and CDR2 sequences are MDHEN and SYDVKM. V was clipped by 6 bases and J by 6 bases, with 6 bases between them. The CDR3 protein is CASSILNEQFF. The CDR3 nucleotides read TGTGCCAGCAGCATCCTCAATGAGCAGTTCTTC.

This clonotype has a handful of counts. The chain is built from TRBV6-6 and TRBJ2-5; TRBD2 might be the D (6 bases). This CDR3 contains 16 residues. V lost 0 bases and J lost 4, with 15 bases in between. Germline V gives CDR1 MNHNY, CDR2 SVGAGI (reference sequence). The CDR3 is CASSYSPREAGETQYF. The CDR3 DNA sequence: TGTGCCAGCAGTTACTCCCCCCGGGAAGCGGGAGAGACCCAGTACTTC.

This clonotype was detected a few times. This sequence joins TRBV24-1 and TRBJ2-1; 10 positions agree with TRBD2. The CDR3 totals 21 residues. J was trimmed by 0 bases and V by 3 bases; bases with no gene match: 16. Germline V gene sequence: CDR1 KGHDR, CDR2 SFDVKD. For the CDR3, the DNA is TGTGCCACCAGTGATCATCTGGGGGGAACTAGCGGGGACAACTCCTACAATGAGCAGTTCTTC. Its translation is CATSDHLGGTSGDNSYNEQFF.

This clonotype occurred many times. The V call is TRBV20-1, the J call TRBJ1-1; 10 positions match TRBD1. Trimming removed 5 bases from V and 8 bases from J; junction bases left unmatched: 5. Germline V gene data show CDR1 as DFQATT and CDR2 as SNEGSKA (reference sequence). There are 12 residues in the CDR3. Here the CDR3 reads CSAGQGEGEAFF. The CDR3 region has the DNA TGCAGTGCTGGACAGGGGGAGGGCGAAGCTTTCTTT.

This clonotype was picked up a small number of times. The junction differs from germline at one of its ends, possibly a read error. The chain is built from TRBV7-7 and TRBJ1-2; the match to TRBD1 covers 10 bases. CDR1 and CDR2 from the germline V gene are SSHAT and FNYEAQ (reference sequence). This CDR3 has 19 residues. CDR3: CASSSRPGTGALANYGYTF. The CDR3 DNA reads as TGTGCTAGCAGCTCCAGACCCGGGACAGGGGCCTTAGCTAACTATGGCTACACCTTC.

Only one count was recorded for this clonotype. The chain links TRBV9 to TRBJ2-5, with TRBD2 identical over 10 bases. V shed 0 bases and J 5 bases; nucleotides not matched to a gene: 10. CDR1 and CDR2 from the germline V gene are SGDLS and YYNGEE. There are 17 residues in the CDR3. The CDR3 DNA is TGTGCCAGCAGCGTAGGGTTGGGGCTAGCGGGGGTGGAGACCCAGTACTTC. Encoded protein: CASSVGLGLAGVETQYF. The full variable domain, rest sourced from reference TRBV9 and TRBJ2-5, is DSGVTQTPKHLITATGQRVTLRCSPRSGDLSVYWYQQSLDQGLQFLIQYYNGEERAKGNILERFSAQQFPDLHSELNLSSLELGDSALYFCASSVGLGLAGVETQYFGPGTRLLVL.

The gene calls are TRBV6-1 and TRBJ2-5, with 8 bases fitting TRBD1. This CDR3 is 16 amino acids long. The germline V gene has CDR1 MNHNS and CDR2 SASEGT. V shed 4 bases and J 4 bases; nucleotides not matched to a gene: 11. CDR3 region: CASSGQGSPGRETQYF. As DNA, the CDR3 is TGTGCCAGCAGTGGACAGGGGTCTCCCGGACGAGAGACCCAGTACTTC.

In DNA form, the CDR3 reads TGTGCCAGCAGCCAAGGTGGCCGCTACGAGCAGTACTTC. This sequence encodes CASSQGGRYEQYF. V usage is TRBV7-9 and J usage is TRBJ2-7; D not certain. CDR3 length: 13 residues. Germline assignment: CDR1 SEHNR and CDR2 FQNEAQ (reference sequence). Trimming took 5 bases from V and 3 from J, leaving 11 bases between them.

CDR3 protein: CASSLTLDSPTYGYTF. Written as DNA, the CDR3 is TGTGCCAGCAGCCTAACCCTAGACAGTCCCACCTATGGCTACACCTTC. The chain employs TRBV13 and TRBJ1-2; a weak D match, TRBD1 (5 bases). Per the germline V gene, CDR1 is PRHDT and CDR2 is FYEKMQ (reference sequence). V was shortened by 5 bases and J by 4 bases, with 20 bases between the two germline ends. The length of the CDR3 is 16 residues. Full variable domain (outside the CDR3, taken from reference TRBV13 and TRBJ1-2): AAGVIQSPRHLIKEKRETATLKCYPIPRHDTVYWYQQGPGQDPQFLISFYEKMQSDKGSIPDRFSAQQFSDYHSELNMSSLELGDSALYFCASSLTLDSPTYGYTFGSGTRLTVV.

The V call is TRBV7-6, the J call TRBJ1-3; D is uncertain. Germline CDR1 reads SGHVS; CDR2 reads FNYEAQ. The ends were cut back, 1 base at V and 4 bases at J, with 17 bases in the middle. CDR3 length: 17 amino acids. CDR3 bases: TGTGCCAGCAGCTTAGAGTTTCGAACCTCAGGAGGAAACACCATATATTTT. Protein product: CASSLEFRTSGGNTIYF.

The chain links TRBV4-1 to TRBJ2-2; D is undetermined. The CDR3 loop spans 12 amino acids. The V gene lost 1 base and the J gene lost 6 bases, with 3 bases spanning the gap. Looked up from germline, CDR1 is MGHRA and CDR2 is YSYEKL. The CDR3 region has the DNA TGCGCCAGCAGCCAAGCGGCCGGGGAGCTGTTTTTT. Residues: CASSQAAGELFF.

This clonotype has just a few counts. This chain links TRBV5-6 with TRBJ2-1; 11 bases line up with TRBD2. V was clipped by 3 bases and J by 3 bases; unmatched bases: 8. There are 17 residues in the CDR3. The germline gives CDR1 SGHDT, CDR2 YYEEEE. The CDR3 protein is CASSSLTSGIDYNEQFF. As DNA, the CDR3 is TGTGCCAGCAGCTCACTGACTAGCGGGATAGACTACAATGAGCAGTTCTTC.

In its sample, this clonotype was seen a few times. The chain carries TRBV6-4 and TRBJ2-2; D might be TRBD2 (6 bases). The CDR3 covers 14 residues. Germline CDR1 and CDR2: MRHNA and SNTAGT. Trimming removed 6 bases at V and 3 bases at J, with 11 bases between. This CDR3 reads CASRRRGDTGELFF. In DNA form, the CDR3 reads TGTGCCAGCAGAAGGAGGGGTGACACCGGGGAGCTGTTTTTT.

The V gene is TRBV11-1, the J gene TRBJ2-3; 9 bases fit TRBD2. Germline V CDR1 and CDR2: SGHAT, FQDESV (reference sequence). There are 15 residues in the CDR3. J was trimmed by 4 bases and V by 3 bases; bases with no gene match: 5. As DNA, the CDR3 is TGTGCCAGCAGCTTTGGCGGGGGGGCCTCAGATACGCAGTATTTT. Its translation: CASSFGGGASDTQYF. The complete variable domain, with remaining parts taken from reference TRBV11-1 and TRBJ2-3, reads EAEVAQSPRYKITEKSQAVAFWCDPISGHATLYWYRQILGQGPELLVQFQDESVVDDSQLPKDRFSAERLKGVDSTLKIQPAELGDSAMYLCASSFGGGASDTQYFGPGTRLTVL.

This clonotype was seen at least ten times. The CDR3 loop is CASSDSRTGDRGSYEQYF. The CDR3 region has the DNA TGTGCCAGCAGCGACAGCCGAACGGGGGACAGGGGTTCCTACGAGCAGTACTTC. The chain links TRBV7-9 to TRBJ2-7; 10 bases are shared with TRBD1. The CDR3 consists of 18 residues. Germline lookup yields CDR1 SEHNR and CDR2 FQNEAQ (reference sequence). V shed 5 bases, J shed 1 base, and the junction held 14 bases outside the gene matches.

Note on this clonotype: This may stem from a read error, because a much larger clone lies one nucleotide away. The chain recombines TRBV29-1 with TRBJ2-7, with D uncertain. The germline V gene has CDR1 SQVTM and CDR2 ANQGSEA. This CDR3 contains 10 residues. V was trimmed by 1 base and J by 5 bases, leaving 3 bases between them. CDR3: CSVEGDEQYF. The CDR3 nucleotides are TGCAGCGTTGAAGGGGACGAGCAGTACTTC.

The chain joins TRBV11-2 to TRBJ1-5; a possible D gene is TRBD1 (5 bases). The ends were cut back, 5 bases at V and 4 bases at J, with 18 bases in the middle. CDR1 is SGHAT, CDR2 FQNNGV, per germline. There are 16 residues in the CDR3. CDR3 bases: TGTGCCAGCAGCCCTAGCCCGGGCGGGGGGAATCAGCCCCAGCATTTT. This codes for CASSPSPGGGNQPQHF.

V usage is TRBV4-1 and J usage is TRBJ1-2; the D is unclear. This CDR3 comprises 14 residues. The V gene's germline CDR1 is MGHRA and CDR2 YSYEKL. V was shortened by 5 bases and J by 8 bases, with 18 bases between the two germline ends. The DNA for the CDR3 is TGCGCCAGCAGCGATCCCGGAACGGCGCGCGGCTACACCTTC. Encoded protein: CASSDPGTARGYTF.

The table lists this clonotype with many counts. The chain employs TRBV24-1 and TRBJ2-1, with 11 bases that match TRBD1. J lost 3 bases, V lost 5 bases, and 2 bases had no gene match. The CDR3 has 15 amino acids. CDR1 and CDR2 from the germline V gene are KGHDR and SFDVKD. CDR3 in amino acids: CATSGGTGGYNEQFF. The DNA for the CDR3 is TGTGCCACCAGTGGCGGGACAGGGGGCTACAATGAGCAGTTCTTC.

The chain combines TRBV20-1 with TRBJ2-7; D is undetermined. Looked up from germline, CDR1 is DFQATT and CDR2 is SNEGSKA (reference sequence). The V end lost 3 bases, the J end lost 5 bases, and 14 bases lay between the germline ends. This CDR3 comprises 13 residues. CDR3 DNA: TGCAGTGCTAGTCCCATCTTTGCCCACGAGCAGTACTTC. Translated, it gives CSASPIFAHEQYF.

V gene TRBV28 combines with J gene TRBJ1-3; 7 bases agree with TRBD1. Trimming cost V 7 bases and J 2 bases; bases outside gene matches: 8. The CDR3 runs to 15 residues. Germline V gives CDR1 MDHEN, CDR2 SYDVKM. The CDR3 DNA follows: TGTGCCAGCACCGTGGGACAGTCGGCTGGAAACACCATATATTTT. Translation gives CASTVGQSAGNTIYF.